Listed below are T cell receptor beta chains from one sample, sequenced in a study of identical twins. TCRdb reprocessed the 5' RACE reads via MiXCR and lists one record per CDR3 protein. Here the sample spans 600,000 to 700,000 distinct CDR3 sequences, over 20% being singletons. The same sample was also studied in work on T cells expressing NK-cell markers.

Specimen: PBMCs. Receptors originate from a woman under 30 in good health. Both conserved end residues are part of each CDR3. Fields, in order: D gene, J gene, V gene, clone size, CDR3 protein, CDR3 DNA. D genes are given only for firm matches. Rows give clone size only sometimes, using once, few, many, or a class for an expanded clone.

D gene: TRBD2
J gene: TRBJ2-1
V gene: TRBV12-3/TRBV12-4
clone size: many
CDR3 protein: CASIVSGRAYNEQFF
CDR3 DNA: TGTGCCAGCATCGTTAGCGGGAGGGCATACAATGAGCAGTTCTTC

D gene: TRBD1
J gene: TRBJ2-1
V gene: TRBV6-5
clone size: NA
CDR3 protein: CASSHRGRKHDEQFF
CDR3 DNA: TGTGCCAGCAGTCACAGGGGCCGAAAACATGATGAGCAGTTCTTC

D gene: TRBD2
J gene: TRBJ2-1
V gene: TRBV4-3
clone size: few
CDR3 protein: CASSQDAPLSGRVSYNEQFF
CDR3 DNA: TGCGCCAGCAGCCAAGATGCCCCCCTAAGCGGGAGGGTTTCCTACAATGAGCAGTTCTTC

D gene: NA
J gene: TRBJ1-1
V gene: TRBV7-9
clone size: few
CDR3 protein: CASSHSDKAFF
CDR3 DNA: TGTGCCAGCAGCCACAGTGATAAAGCTTTCTTT

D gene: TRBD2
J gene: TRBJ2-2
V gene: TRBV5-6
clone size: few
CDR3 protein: CASSSPGTTNTGELFF
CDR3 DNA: TGTGCCAGCAGCTCTCCCGGGACTACGAACACCGGGGAGCTGTTTTTT

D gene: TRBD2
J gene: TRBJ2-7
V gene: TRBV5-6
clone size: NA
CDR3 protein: CASSIPVSGDHYEQYF
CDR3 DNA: TGTGCCAGCAGCATACCCGTGAGCGGGGATCACTACGAGCAGTACTTC

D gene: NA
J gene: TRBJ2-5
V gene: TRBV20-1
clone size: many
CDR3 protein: CSARGAETQYF
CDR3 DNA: TGCAGTGCTAGAGGAGCTGAGACCCAGTACTTC

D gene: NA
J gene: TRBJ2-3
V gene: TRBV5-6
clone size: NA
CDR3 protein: CASSLEGGGRTDTQYF
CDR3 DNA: TGTGCCAGCAGCTTGGAGGGCGGGGGCAGGACAGATACGCAGTATTTT

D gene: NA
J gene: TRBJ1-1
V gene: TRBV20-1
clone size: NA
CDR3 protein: CSARDNWRTEAFF
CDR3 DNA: TGCAGTGCTAGGGATAATTGGCGCACTGAAGCTTTCTTT

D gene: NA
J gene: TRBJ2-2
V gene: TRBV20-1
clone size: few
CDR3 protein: CSARDRQGLNTGELFF
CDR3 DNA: TGCAGTGCTAGAGATCGGCAGGGCCTGAACACCGGGGAGCTGTTTTTT

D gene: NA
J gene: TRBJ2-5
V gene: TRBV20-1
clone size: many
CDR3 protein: CSARRTSKETQYF
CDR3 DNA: TGCAGTGCTAGAAGGACCTCCAAAGAGACCCAGTACTTC

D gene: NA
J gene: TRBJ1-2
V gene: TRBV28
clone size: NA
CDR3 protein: CASRGSGAGANYGYTF
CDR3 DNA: TGTGCCAGCAGGGGGAGCGGGGCAGGGGCTAACTATGGCTACACCTTC

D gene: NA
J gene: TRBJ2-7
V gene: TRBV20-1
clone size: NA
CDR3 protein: CSARDQIYEQYF
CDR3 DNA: TGCAGTGCTAGAGATCAGATATACGAGCAGTACTTC

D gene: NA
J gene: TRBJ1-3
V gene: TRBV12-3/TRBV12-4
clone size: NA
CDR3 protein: CASSPGVMSGNTIYF
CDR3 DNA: TGTGCCAGCAGCCCAGGGGTTATGTCGGGAAACACCATATATTTT

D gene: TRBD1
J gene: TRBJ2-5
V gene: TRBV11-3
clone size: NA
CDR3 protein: CASSLMGQGRETQYF
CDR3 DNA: TGTGCCAGCAGCTTAATGGGACAGGGGAGAGAGACCCAGTACTTC

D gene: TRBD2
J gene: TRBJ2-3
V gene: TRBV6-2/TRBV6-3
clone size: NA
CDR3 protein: CASSSLRGRLTDTQYF
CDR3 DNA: TGTGCCAGCAGTTCACTTCGCGGGAGGCTCACAGATACGCAGTATTTT

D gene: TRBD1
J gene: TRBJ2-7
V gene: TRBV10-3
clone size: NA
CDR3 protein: CAISESTGAAEQYF
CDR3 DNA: TGTGCCATCAGTGAGTCGACAGGGGCGGCCGAGCAGTACTTC

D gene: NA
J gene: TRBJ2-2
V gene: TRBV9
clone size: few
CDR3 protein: CASSVVVGTGELFF
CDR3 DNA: TGTGCCAGCAGCGTAGTAGTAGGTACCGGGGAGCTGTTTTTT

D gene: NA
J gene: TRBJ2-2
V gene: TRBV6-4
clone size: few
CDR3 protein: CASSEKNTGELFF
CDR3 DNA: TGTGCCAGCAGTGAAAAGAACACCGGGGAGCTGTTTTTT

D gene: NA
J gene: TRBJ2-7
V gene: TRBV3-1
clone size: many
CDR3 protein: CASSQDFPARTYEQYF
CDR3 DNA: TGTGCCAGCAGCCAAGACTTCCCAGCCAGGACCTACGAGCAGTACTTC

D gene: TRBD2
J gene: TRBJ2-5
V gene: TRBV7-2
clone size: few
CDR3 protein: CASSLVAGGMTETQYF
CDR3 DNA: TGTGCCAGCAGCTTAGTAGCGGGGGGTATGACTGAGACCCAGTACTTC

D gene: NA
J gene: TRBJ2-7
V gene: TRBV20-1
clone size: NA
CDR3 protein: CSAYRQARITYEQYF
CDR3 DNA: TGCAGTGCCTATAGACAGGCGAGAATCACCTACGAGCAGTACTTC

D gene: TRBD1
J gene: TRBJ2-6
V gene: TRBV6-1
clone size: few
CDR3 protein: CASRGDRSRVLTF
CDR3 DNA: TGTGCCAGCAGGGGGGACAGGTCCAGAGTCCTGACTTTC

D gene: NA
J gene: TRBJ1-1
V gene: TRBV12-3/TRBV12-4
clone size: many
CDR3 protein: CASRQGQKNTEAFF
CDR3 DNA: TGTGCCAGCAGACAAGGACAGAAGAACACTGAAGCTTTCTTT

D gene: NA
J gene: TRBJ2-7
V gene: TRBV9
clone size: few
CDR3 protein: CASSAQSRTGFYEQYF
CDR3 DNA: TGTGCCAGCAGCGCCCAGTCCCGGACTGGCTTCTACGAGCAGTACTTC

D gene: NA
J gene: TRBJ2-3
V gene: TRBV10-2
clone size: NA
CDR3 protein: CASTRQILQDTQYF
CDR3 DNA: TGCGCCAGCACCAGACAGATACTACAGGATACGCAGTATTTT

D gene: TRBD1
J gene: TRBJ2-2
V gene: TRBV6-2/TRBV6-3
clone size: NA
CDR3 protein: CASSYVDGTGGTGELFF
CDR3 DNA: TGTGCCAGCAGTTACGTGGACGGGACAGGGGGAACCGGGGAGCTGTTTTTT

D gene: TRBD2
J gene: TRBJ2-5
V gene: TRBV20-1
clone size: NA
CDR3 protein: CCARPRLAAKQETQYF
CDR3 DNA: TGCTGTGCTAGACCGAGACTAGCGGCGAAACAAGAGACCCAGTACTTC

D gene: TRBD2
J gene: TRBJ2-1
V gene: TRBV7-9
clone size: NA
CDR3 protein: CASSPLKGGRIYEQFF
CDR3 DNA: TGTGCCAGCAGCCCCCTCAAAGGCGGGAGGATCTATGAGCAGTTCTTC

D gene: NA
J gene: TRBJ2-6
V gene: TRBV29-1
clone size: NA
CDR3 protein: CSVIPPGANVLTF
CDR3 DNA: TGCAGCGTGATCCCGCCTGGGGCCAACGTCCTGACTTTC

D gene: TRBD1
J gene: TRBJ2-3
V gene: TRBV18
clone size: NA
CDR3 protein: CASSPETGAPSTDTQYF
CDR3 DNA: TGTGCCAGCTCACCCGAAACAGGGGCCCCTAGCACAGATACGCAGTATTTT

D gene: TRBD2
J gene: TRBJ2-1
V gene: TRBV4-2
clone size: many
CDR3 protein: CASSQDILAGGYNEQFF
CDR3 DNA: TGTGCCAGCAGCCAAGATATACTAGCGGGGGGCTACAATGAGCAGTTCTTC

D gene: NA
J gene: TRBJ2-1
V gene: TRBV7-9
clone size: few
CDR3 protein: CASSSLVAEQFF
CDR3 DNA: TGTGCCAGCAGCTCGTTAGTTGCTGAGCAGTTCTTC

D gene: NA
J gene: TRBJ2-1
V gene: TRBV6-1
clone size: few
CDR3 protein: CASRREGTYNEQFF
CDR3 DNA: TGTGCCAGCCGCAGGGAAGGGACCTACAATGAGCAGTTCTTC

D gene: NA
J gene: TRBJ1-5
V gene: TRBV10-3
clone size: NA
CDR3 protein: CAISEAGGNQPQHF
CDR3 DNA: TGTGCCATCAGTGAGGCAGGGGGCAATCAGCCCCAGCATTTT

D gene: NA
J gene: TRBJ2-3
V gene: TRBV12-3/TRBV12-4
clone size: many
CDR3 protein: CASSRRQPSTDTQYF
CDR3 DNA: TGTGCCAGCAGCCGTAGACAGCCAAGCACAGATACGCAGTATTTT

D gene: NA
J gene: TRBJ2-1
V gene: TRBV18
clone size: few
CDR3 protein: CASSLGTPSTYNEQFF
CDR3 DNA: TGTGCCAGCTCACTCGGGACACCTAGTACCTACAATGAGCAGTTCTTC

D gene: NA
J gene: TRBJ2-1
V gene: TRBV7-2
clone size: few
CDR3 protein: CASSLEWGSYNEQFF
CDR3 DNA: TGTGCCAGCAGCTTAGAGTGGGGCTCCTACAATGAGCAGTTCTTC

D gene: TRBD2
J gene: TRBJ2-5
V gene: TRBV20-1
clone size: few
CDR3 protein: CSASSGTSHQETQYF
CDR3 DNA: TGCAGTGCTAGTAGTGGGACTAGCCACCAAGAGACCCAGTACTTC

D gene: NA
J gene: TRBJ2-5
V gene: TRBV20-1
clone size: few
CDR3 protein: CSARLGHTKQETQYF
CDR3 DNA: TGCAGTGCTAGGCTGGGACATACGAAACAAGAGACCCAGTACTTC

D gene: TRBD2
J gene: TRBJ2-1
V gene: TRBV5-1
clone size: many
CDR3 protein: CASSRLAGELNEQFF
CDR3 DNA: TGCGCCAGCAGCCGCCTAGCGGGGGAGTTGAATGAGCAGTTCTTC

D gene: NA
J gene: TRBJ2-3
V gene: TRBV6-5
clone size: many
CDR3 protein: CASSYTGLHTDTQYF
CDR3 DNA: TGTGCCAGCAGTTACACGGGACTTCACACAGATACGCAGTATTTT

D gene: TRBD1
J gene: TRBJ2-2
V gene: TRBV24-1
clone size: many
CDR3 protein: CATSDSRTGGTGELFF
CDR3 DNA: TGTGCCACCAGTGATTCTAGGACAGGGGGCACCGGGGAGCTGTTTTTT

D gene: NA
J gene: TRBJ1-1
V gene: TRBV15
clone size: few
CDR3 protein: CATLSPAENTEAFF
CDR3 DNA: TGTGCCACCCTTTCGCCGGCGGAGAACACTGAAGCTTTCTTT

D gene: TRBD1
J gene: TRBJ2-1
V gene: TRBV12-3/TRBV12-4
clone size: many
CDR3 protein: CASSLKGGMDNEQFF
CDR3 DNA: TGTGCCAGCAGTTTAAAAGGGGGCATGGACAATGAGCAGTTCTTC

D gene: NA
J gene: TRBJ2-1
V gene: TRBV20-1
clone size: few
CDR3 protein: CSARVPLRYNEQFF
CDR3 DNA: TGCAGTGCTAGAGTTCCCCTCCGGTACAATGAGCAGTTCTTC

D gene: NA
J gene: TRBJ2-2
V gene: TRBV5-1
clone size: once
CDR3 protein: CASSPPGRTNMGGELFF
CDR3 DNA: TGCGCCAGCAGCCCTCCCGGAAGGACCAACATGGGCGGGGAGCTGTTTTTT

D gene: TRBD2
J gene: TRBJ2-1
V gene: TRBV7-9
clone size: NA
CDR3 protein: CASSPSFGTSAMGEQFF
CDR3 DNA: TGTGCCAGCAGCCCGTCATTCGGGACTAGTGCGATGGGGGAGCAGTTCTTT

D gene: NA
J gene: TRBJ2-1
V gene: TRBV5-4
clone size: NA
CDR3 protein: CASALGSYSYNEQFF
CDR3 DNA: TGTGCCAGCGCGTTGGGATCCTACTCCTACAATGAGCAGTTCTTC